This T cell receptor (beta chain) was recorded in a study of blood T cells in healthy people across ages. Next came a second PCR, run for about 7 to 12 cycles, which used a sample-barcoded 5' primer along with a J-beta primer mix. TCRdb recomputed calls from the 5' RACE reads with MiXCR, one row per CDR3 protein. Of over 300,000 distinct CDR3 sequences listed, approximately 47% are singletons. Source material: blood. The receptor was derived from a man in his 60s in good health.

The CDR3 sequence: CASKALRRTVDSGANVLTF. The CDR3 coding sequence is TGTGCCAGCAAGGCCCTGCGACGGACAGTTGACTCTGGGGCCAACGTCCTGACTTTC. The chain links TRBV6-1 to TRBJ2-6, with D maybe TRBD1 (6 bases). Germline V gene sequence: CDR1 MNHNS, CDR2 SASEGT. This CDR3 comprises 19 residues. The ends were cut back, 7 bases at V and 0 bases at J, with 22 bases in the middle.